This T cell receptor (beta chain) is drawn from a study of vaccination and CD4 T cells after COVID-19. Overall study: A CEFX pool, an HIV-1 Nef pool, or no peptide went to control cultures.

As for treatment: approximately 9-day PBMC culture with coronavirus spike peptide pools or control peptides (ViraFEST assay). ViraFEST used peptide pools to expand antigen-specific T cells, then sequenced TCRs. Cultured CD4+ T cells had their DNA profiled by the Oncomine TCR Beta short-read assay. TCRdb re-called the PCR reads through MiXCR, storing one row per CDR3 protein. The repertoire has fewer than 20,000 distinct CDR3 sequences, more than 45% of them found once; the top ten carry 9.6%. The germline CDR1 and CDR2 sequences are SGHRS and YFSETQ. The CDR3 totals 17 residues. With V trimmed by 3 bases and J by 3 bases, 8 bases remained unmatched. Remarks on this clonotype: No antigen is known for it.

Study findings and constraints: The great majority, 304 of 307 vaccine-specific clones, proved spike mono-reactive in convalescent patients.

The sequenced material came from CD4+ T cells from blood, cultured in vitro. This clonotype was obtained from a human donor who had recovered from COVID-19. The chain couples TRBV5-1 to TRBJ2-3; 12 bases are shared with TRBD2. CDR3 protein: CASSWTSGTLATDTQYF. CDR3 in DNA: TGCGCCAGCAGCTGGACTAGCGGGACCTTGGCAACAGATACGCAGTATTTT.